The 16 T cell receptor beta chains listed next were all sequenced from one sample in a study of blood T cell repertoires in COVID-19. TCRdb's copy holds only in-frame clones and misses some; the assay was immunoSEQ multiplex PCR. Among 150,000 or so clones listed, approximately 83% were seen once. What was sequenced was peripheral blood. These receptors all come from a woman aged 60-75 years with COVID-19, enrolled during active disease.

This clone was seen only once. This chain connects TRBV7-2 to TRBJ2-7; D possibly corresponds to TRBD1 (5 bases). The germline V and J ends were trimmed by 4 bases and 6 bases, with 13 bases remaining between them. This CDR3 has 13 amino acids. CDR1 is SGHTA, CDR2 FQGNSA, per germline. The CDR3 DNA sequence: TGTGCCAGCAGCTCAATGACAGTCACCGAGCAGTACGTC. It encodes CASSSMTVTEQYV.

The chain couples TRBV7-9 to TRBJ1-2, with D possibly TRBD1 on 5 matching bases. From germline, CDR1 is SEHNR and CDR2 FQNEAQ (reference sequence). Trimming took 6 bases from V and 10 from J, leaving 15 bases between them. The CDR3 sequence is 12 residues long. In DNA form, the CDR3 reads TGTGCCAGCAGTCAGAAGGGGTCAGACTACACCTTC. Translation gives CASSQKGSDYTF.

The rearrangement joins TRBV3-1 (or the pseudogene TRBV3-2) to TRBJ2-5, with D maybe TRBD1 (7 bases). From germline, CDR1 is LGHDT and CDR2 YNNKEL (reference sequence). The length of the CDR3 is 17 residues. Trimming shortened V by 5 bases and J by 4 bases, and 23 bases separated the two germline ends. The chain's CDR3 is CASSSHFSGQGGETQYF. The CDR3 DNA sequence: TGTGCCAGCAGCTCACACTTTAGCGGCCAGGGGGGAGAGACCCAGTACTTC.

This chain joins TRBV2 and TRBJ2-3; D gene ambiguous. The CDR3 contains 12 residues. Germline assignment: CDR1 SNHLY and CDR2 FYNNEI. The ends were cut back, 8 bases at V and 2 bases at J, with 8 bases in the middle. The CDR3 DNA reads TGTGCCAGCGGCCAAACCACAGATACGCAGTATTTT. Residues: CASGQTTDTQYF.

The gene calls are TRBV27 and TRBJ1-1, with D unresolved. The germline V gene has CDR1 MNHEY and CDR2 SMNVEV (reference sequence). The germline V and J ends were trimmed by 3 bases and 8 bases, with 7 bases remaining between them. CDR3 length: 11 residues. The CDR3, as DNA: TGTGCCAGCAGTTTGTTGGGCGAAGCTTTCTTT. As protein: CASSLLGEAFF.

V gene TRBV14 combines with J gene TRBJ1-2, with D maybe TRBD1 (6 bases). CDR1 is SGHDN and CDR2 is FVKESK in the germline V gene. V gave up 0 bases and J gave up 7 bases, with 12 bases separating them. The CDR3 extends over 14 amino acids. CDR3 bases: TGTGCCAGCAGCCAAGAAAGCAGGGGAGCTGGCTACACCTTC. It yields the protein CASSQESRGAGYTF.

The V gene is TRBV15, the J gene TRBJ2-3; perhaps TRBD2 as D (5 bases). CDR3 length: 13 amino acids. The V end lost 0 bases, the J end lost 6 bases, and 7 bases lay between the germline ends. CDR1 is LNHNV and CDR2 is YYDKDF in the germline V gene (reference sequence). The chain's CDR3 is CATSRDTGDTQYF. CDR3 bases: TGTGCCACCAGCAGAGACACGGGGGATACGCAGTATTTT.

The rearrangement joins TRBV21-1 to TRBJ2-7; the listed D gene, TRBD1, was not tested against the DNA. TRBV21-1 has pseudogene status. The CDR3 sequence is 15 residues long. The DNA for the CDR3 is TGTGCCAGCAGCTCTCCCCGGGACAGCTACTACGAGCAGTACGTC. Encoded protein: CASSSPRDSYYEQYV.

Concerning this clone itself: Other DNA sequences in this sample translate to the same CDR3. CDR3 sequence (DNA): TGTGCCAGCAGCTTAGGAGGGCGCATGAACACTGAAGCTTTCTTT. Its protein product is CASSLGGRMNTEAFF. The chain is built from TRBV7-2 and TRBJ1-1; D is ambiguous. The CDR3 totals 15 residues. Germline values: CDR1 SGHTA, CDR2 FQGNSA. V shed 1 base and J shed 0 bases, with 9 bases lying between them. The full variable domain, with the rest looked up from reference TRBV7-2 and TRBJ1-1, is GAGVSQSPSNKVTEKGKDVELRCDPISGHTALYWYRQSLGQGLEFLIYFQGNSAPDKSGLPSDRFSAERTGGSVSTLTIQRTQQEDSAVYLCASSLGGRMNTEAFFGQGTRLTVV.

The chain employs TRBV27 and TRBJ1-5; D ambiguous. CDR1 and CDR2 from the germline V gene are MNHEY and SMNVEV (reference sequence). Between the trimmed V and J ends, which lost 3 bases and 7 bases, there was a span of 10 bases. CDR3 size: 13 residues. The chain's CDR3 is CASSFGGNQPQHF. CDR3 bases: TGTGCCAGCAGTTTCGGAGGGAACCAGCCCCAGCATTTT.

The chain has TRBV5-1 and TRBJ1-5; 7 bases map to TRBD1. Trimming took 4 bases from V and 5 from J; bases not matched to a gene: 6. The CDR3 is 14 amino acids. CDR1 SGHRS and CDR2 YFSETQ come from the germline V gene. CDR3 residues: CASSRTGTDQPQHF. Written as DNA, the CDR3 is TGCGCCAGCAGCCGGACAGGAACCGATCAGCCCCAGCATTTT. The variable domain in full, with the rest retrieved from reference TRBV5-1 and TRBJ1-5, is KAGVTQTPRYLIKTRGQQVTLSCSPISGHRSVSWYQQTPGQGLQFLFEYFSETQRNKGNFPGRFSGRQFSNSRSEMNVSTLELGDSALYLCASSRTGTDQPQHFGDGTRLSIL.

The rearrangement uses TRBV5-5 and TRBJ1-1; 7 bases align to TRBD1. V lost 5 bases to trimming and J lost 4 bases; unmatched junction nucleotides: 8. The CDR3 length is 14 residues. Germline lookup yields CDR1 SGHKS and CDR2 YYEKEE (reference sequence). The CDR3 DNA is TGTGCCAGCAGATCAATACAGGGGATCACTGAAGCTTTCTTT. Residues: CASRSIQGITEAFF.

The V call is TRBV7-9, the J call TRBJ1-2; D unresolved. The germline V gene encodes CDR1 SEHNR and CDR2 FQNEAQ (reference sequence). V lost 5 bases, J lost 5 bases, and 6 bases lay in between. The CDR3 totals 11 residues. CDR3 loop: CASSPQYGYTF. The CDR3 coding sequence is TGTGCCAGCAGCCCCCAATATGGCTACACCTTC.

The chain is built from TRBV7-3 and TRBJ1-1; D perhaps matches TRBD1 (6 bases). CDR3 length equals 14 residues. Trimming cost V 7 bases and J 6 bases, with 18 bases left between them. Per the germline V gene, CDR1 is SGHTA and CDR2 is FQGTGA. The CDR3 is CASKETGPRAEAFF. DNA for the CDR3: TGTGCCAGCAAAGAGACAGGACCAAGGGCTGAAGCTTTCTTT.

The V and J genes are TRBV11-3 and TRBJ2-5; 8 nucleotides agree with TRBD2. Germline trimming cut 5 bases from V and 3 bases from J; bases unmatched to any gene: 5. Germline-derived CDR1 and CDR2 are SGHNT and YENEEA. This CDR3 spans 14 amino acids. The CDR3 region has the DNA TGTGCCAGCAGCCGGGGGGGTGAAAAAGAGACCCAGTACTTC. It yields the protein CASSRGGEKETQYF.

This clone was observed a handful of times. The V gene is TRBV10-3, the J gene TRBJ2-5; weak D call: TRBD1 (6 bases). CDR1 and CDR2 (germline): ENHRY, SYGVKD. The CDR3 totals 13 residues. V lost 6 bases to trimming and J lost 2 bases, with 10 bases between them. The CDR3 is CAIRAGDQETQYF. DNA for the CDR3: TGTGCCATCAGGGCAGGGGATCAAGAGACCCAGTACTTC.